This T cell receptor (beta chain) was identified during a study of shared clonotypes between healthy human individuals. Terminally differentiated effector memory CD45RA+ cells were excluded by CCR7 positive selection of CD45RO-negative cells. The germline CDR1 and CDR2 sequences are MNHEY and SMNVEV (reference sequence). V lost 2 bases and J 0 bases, leaving 8 bases between the germline ends. This CDR3 is built from 14 residues. TCRdb's copy holds only in-frame clones and misses some; the assay was immunoSEQ multiplex PCR. The table includes about 2.1 million clones, approximately 92% detected once. Note on this clone: In the same sample, other DNA sequences code for this CDR3.

The sequencing input was naive CD8+ T cells from PBMCs. This receptor was taken from a man between 18 and 35 years old in good health. Some clones in this sample may be carry-over from other donors' samples. The V and J genes are TRBV27 and TRBJ2-7; D is possibly TRBD2 (6 bases). CDR3 coding DNA: TGTGCCAGCAGTTTAATTAGCGGCTCCTACGAGCAGTACTTC. Translation gives CASSLISGSYEQYF.